This T cell receptor (beta chain) was identified during a study of blood T cell repertoires in COVID-19. Across the study: Nucleic acid was either cDNA or gDNA, and it came from T cells, B-cell-depleted T cells, or PBMCs.

This clone was detected only a few times. Germline CDR1 reads MNHEY; CDR2 reads SMNVEV (reference sequence). The V and J ends lost 6 bases and 4 bases, in that order; junction bases with no gene match: 11. The CDR3 extends over 16 amino acids. TCRdb's copy holds only in-frame clones and misses some; the assay was immunoSEQ multiplex PCR. Of tens of thousands of clones listed, more than 70% are singletons. The TCR comes from a man aged 55-75 years with acute or convalescent COVID-19. This sequence joins TRBV27 and TRBJ1-5; 8 bases agree with TRBD1. The sample comprised peripheral blood. CDR3 amino acids: CASSRISGTGNQPQHF. Here the CDR3 DNA reads TGTGCCAGCAGCCGAATATCCGGGACAGGAAATCAGCCCCAGCATTTT.